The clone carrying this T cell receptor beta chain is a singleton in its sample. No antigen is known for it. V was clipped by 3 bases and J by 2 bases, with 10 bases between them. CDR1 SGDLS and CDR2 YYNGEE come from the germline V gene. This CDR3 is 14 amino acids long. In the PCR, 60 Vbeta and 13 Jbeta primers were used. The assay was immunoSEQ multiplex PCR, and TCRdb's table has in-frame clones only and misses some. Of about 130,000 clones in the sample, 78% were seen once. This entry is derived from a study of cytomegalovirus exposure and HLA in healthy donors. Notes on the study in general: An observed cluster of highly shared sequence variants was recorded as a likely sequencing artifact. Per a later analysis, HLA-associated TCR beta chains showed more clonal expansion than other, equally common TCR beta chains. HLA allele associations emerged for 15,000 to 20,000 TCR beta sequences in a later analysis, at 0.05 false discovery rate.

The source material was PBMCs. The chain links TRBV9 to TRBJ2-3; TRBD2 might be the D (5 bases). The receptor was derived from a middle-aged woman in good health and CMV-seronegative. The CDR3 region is CASSGGLFTDTQYF. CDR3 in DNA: TGTGCCAGCAGCGGAGGACTTTTCACAGATACGCAGTATTTT. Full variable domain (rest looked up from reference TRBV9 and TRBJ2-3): DSGVTQTPKHLITATGQRVTLRCSPRSGDLSVYWYQQSLDQGLQFLIQYYNGEERAKGNILERFSAQQFPDLHSELNLSSLELGDSALYFCASSGGLFTDTQYFGPGTRLTVL.